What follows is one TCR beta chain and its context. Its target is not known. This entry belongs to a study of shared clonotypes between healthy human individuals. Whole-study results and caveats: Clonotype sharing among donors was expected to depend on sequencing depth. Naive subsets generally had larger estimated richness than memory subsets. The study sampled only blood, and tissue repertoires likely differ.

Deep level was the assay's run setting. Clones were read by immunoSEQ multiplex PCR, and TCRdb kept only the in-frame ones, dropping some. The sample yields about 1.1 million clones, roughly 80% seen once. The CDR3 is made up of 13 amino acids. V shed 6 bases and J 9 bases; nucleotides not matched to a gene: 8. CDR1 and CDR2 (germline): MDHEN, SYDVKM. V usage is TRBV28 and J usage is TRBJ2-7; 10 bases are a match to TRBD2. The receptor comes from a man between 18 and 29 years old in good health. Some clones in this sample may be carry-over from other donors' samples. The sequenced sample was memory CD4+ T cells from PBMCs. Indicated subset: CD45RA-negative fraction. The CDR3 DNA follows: TGTGCCAGCAGCTCGGGACTAGCGAGTGTGCAGTACTTC. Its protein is CASSSGLASVQYF.